This T cell receptor beta chain was retrieved from a study of cytomegalovirus exposure and HLA in healthy donors. This table comes from immunoSEQ multiplex PCR, and its TCRdb copy is limited to in-frame clones, with some not included. The sample lists some 180,000 clones; roughly nine tenths were seen once. The specimen was PBMCs. This receptor was taken from a man between 25 and 39 years old in good health and CMV-seropositive.

CDR3: CASSSTEMNTEAFF. The CDR3 coding sequence is TGTGCCAGCAGCTCAACAGAAATGAACACTGAAGCTTTCTTT. The chain is built from TRBV5-6 and TRBJ1-1; no clear D. Germline loops: CDR1 SGHDT, CDR2 YYEEEE. With 3 bases removed from V and 0 bases from J, the gap between germline ends came to 9 bases. CDR3 length equals 14 residues.